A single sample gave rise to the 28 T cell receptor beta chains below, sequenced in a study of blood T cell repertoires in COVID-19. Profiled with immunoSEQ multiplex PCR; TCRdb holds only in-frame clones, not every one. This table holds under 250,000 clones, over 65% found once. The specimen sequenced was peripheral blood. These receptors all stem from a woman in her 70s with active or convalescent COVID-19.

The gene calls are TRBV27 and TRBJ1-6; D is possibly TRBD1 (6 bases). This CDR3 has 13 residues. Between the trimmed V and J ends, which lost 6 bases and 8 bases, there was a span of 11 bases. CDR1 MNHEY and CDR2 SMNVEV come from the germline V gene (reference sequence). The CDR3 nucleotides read TGTGCCAGCAGGACAGGCGCTGATTCACCCCTCCACTTT. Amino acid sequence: CASRTGADSPLHF.

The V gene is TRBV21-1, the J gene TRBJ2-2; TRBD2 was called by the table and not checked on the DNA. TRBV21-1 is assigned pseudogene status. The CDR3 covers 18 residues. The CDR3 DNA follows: TGTGCCAGCAGCAAAGAGGAGGCTTCGCACGCGAACACCGGGGAGCTGTTTTTT. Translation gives CASSKEEASHANTGELFF.

This chain's CDR3 is CASSLGQGATEAFF. The CDR3 coding sequence is TGTGCCAGCAGCCTGGGACAGGGGGCCACTGAAGCTTTCTTT. This sequence joins TRBV3-1 (or the pseudogene TRBV3-2) and TRBJ1-1; TRBD1 matches at 12 bases. This CDR3 comprises 14 residues. Per germline, CDR1 LGHDT and CDR2 YNNKEL (reference sequence). J gave up 4 bases and V 4 bases, and 1 base lay outside the gene matches.

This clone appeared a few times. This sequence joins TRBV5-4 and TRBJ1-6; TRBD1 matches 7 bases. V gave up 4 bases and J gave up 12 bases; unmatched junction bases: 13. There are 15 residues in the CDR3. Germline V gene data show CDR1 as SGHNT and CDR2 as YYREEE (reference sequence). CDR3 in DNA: TGTGCCAGCAGCCGACAGGGAGGAATTTCAGAACCCCTCCACTTT. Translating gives CASSRQGGISEPLHF.

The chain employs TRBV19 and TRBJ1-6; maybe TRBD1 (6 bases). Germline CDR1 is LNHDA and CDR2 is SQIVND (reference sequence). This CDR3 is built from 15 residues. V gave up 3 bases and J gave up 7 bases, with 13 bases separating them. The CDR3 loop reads CASSIGAGDNSPLHF. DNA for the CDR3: TGTGCCAGTAGTATCGGGGCAGGGGACAATTCACCCCTCCACTTT.

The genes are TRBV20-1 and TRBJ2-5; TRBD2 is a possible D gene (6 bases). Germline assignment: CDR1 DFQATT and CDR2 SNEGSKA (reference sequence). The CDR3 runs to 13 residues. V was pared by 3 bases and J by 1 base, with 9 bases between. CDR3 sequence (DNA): TGCAGTGCTAGTGCGACTAGCCAAGAGACCCAGTACTTC. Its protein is CSASATSQETQYF.

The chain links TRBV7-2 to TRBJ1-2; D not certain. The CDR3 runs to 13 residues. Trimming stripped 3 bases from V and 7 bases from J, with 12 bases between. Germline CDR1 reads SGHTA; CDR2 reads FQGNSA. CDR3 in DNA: TGTGCCAGCAGCTTCCCTTCCGTAGTTGGCTACACCTTC. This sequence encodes CASSFPSVVGYTF. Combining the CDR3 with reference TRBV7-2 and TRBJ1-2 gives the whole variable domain GAGVSQSPSNKVTEKGKDVELRCDPISGHTALYWYRQSLGQGLEFLIYFQGNSAPDKSGLPSDRFSAERTGGSVSTLTIQRTQQEDSAVYLCASSFPSVVGYTFGSGTRLTVV.

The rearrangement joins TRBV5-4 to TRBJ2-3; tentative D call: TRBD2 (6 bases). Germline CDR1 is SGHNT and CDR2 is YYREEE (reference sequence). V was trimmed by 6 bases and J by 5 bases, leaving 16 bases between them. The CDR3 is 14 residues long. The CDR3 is CASMPGGAGDTQYF. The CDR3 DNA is TGTGCCAGCATGCCGGGCGGGGCCGGAGATACGCAGTATTTT.

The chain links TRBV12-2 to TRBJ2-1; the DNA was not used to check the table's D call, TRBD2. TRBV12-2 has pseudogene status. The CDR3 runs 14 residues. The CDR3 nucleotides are TGTGCAAGTCGAGCGGGAGACTCCTACAATGAGCAGTTCTTC. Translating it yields CASRAGDSYNEQFF.

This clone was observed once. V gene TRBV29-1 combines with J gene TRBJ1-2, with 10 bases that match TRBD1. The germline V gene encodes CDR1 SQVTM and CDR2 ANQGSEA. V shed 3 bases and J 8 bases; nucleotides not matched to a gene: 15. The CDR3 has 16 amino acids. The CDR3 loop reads CSVDLRDRGVFPGYTF. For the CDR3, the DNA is TGCAGCGTTGACCTCCGGGACAGGGGCGTCTTTCCCGGCTACACCTTC. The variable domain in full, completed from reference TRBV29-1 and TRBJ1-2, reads SAVISQKPSRDICQRGTSLTIQCQVDSQVTMMFWYRQQPGQSLTLIATANQGSEATYESGFVIDKFPISRPNLTFSTLTVSNMSPEDSSIYLCSVDLRDRGVFPGYTFGSGTRLTVV.

CDR3 loop: CASSQSQGGQEQFF. CDR3 nucleotides: TGCGCCAGCAGCCAAAGCCAGGGAGGTCAGGAGCAGTTCTTC. The genes are TRBV4-1 and TRBJ2-1; a possible D gene is TRBD2 (6 bases). The V end lost 2 bases, the J end lost 10 bases, and 15 bases lay between the germline ends. The germline gives CDR1 MGHRA, CDR2 YSYEKL. The CDR3 extends over 14 amino acids.

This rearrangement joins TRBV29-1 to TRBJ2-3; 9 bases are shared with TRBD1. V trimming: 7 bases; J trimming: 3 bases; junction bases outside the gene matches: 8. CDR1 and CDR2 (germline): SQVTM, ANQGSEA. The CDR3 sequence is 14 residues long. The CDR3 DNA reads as TGCAGCGGGAGCAGACAGGGGGGTACAGATACGCAGTATTTT. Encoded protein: CSGSRQGGTDTQYF.

In DNA, the CDR3 is TGTGCCAGCTATTCGGGACTAGCGGACTACGAGCAGTACTTC. It translates to CASYSGLADYEQYF. This chain links TRBV6-6 with TRBJ2-7; 11 bases are a match to TRBD2. Germline assignment: CDR1 MNHNY and CDR2 SVGAGI (reference sequence). V dropped 8 bases and J dropped 3; count of bases not matched to a gene: 6. The CDR3 runs to 14 residues.

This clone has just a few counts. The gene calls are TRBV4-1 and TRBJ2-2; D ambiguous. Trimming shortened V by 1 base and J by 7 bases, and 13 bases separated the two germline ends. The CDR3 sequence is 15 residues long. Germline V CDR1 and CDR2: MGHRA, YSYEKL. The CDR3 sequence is CASSQVPRVGGELFF. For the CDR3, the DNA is TGCGCCAGCAGCCAAGTTCCCCGGGTGGGCGGGGAGCTGTTTTTT.

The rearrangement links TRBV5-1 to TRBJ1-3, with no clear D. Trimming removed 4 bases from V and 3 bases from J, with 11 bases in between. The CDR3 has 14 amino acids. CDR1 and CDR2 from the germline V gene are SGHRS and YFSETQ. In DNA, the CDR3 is TGCGCCAGCAGCCCACAGTCAGGTGGAAACACCATATATTTT. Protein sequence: CASSPQSGGNTIYF.

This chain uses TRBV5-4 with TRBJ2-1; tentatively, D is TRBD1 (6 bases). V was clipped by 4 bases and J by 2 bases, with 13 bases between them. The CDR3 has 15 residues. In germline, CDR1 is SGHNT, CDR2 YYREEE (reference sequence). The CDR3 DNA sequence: TGTGCCAGCAGCCGACAGGTCCTGCCCTACAATGAGCAGTTCTTC. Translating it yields CASSRQVLPYNEQFF.

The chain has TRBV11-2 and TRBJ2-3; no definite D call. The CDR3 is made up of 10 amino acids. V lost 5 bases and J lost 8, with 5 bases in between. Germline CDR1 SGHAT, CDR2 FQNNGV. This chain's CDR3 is CASSPRTQYF. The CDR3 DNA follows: TGTGCCAGCAGCCCCCGTACGCAGTATTTT.

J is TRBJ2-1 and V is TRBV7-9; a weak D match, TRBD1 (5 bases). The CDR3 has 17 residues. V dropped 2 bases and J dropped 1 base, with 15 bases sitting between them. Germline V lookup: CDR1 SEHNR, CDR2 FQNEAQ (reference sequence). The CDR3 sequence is CASSLIQGLSSYNEQFF. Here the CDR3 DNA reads TGTGCCAGCAGCTTAATCCAGGGATTAAGTTCCTACAATGAGCAGTTCTTC.

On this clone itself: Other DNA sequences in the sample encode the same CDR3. Here the CDR3 DNA reads TGTGCCAGCAGCTTATTGGGACAGGGCTATGGCTACACCTTC. This translates into CASSLLGQGYGYTF. This chain connects TRBV7-9 to TRBJ1-2; the match to TRBD1 covers 9 bases. The CDR3 sequence is 14 residues long. Trimming removed 2 bases from V and 4 bases from J; junction bases left unmatched: 2. CDR1 and CDR2 from the germline V gene are SEHNR and FQNEAQ (reference sequence).

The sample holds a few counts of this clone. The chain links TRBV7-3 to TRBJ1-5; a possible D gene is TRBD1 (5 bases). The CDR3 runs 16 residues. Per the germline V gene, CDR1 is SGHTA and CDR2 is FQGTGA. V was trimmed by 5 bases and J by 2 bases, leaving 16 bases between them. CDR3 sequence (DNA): TGTGCCAGCAGCCCCCAGGGAATAAGTGGCAATCAGCCCCAGCATTTT. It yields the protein CASSPQGISGNQPQHF.

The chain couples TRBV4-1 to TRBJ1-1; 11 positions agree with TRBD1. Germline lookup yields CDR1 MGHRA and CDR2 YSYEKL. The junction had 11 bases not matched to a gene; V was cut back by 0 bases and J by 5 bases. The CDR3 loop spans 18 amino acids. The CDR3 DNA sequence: TGCGCCAGCAGCCAAGAAACGGGACAGGGGGTTTTGGGTACTGAAGCTTTCTTT. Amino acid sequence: CASSQETGQGVLGTEAFF.

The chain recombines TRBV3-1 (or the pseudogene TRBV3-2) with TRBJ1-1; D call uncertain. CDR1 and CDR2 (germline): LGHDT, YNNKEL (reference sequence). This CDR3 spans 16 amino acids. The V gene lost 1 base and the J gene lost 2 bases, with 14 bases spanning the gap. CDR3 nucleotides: TGTGCCAGCAGCCAAGGGGCTCAATTGGGTAACACTGAAGCTTTCTTT. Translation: CASSQGAQLGNTEAFF.

The CDR3 DNA reads as TGTGCCATCAGTGGGGTCAGGGAATACGAGCAGTACTTC. The encoded protein is CAISGVREYEQYF. V is TRBV10-3 and J is TRBJ2-7; tentatively, D is TRBD1 (5 bases). V was shortened by 4 bases and J by 4 bases, with 11 bases between the two germline ends. Germline CDR1 reads ENHRY; CDR2 reads SYGVKD. The CDR3 is made up of 13 amino acids.

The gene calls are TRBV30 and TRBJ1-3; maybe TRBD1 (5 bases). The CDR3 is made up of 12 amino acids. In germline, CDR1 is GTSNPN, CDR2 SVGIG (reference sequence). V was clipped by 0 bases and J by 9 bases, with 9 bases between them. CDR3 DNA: TGTGCCTGGAGTGTAGGGGTTGGCACCATATATTTT. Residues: CAWSVGVGTIYF.

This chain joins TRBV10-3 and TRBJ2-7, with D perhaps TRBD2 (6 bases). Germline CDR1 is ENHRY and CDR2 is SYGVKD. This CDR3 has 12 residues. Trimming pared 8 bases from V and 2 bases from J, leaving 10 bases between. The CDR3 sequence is CAIRGDPYEQYF. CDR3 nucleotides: TGTGCCATCCGCGGGGACCCCTACGAGCAGTACTTC.

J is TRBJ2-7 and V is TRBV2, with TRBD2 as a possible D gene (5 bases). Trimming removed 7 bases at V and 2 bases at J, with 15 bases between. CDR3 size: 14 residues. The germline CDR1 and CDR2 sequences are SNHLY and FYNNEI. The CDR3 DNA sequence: TGTGCCAGCAAACTCCGACGGGAAGCCTACGAGCAGTACTTC. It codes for CASKLRREAYEQYF.

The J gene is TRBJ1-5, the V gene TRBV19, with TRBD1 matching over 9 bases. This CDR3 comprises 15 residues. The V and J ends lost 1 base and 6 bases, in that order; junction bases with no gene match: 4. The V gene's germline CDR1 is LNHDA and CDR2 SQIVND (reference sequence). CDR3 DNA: TGTGCCAGTAGTATAGCTGACAGGGGGAGTCAGCCCCAGCATTTT. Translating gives CASSIADRGSQPQHF.

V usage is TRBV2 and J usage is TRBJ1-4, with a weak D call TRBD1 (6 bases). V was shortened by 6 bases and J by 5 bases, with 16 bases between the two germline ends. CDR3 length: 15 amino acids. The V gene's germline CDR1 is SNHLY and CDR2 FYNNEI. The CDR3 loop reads CASRKQGLRNEKLFF. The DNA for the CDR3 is TGTGCCAGCAGAAAACAGGGTTTAAGAAATGAAAAACTGTTTTTT.